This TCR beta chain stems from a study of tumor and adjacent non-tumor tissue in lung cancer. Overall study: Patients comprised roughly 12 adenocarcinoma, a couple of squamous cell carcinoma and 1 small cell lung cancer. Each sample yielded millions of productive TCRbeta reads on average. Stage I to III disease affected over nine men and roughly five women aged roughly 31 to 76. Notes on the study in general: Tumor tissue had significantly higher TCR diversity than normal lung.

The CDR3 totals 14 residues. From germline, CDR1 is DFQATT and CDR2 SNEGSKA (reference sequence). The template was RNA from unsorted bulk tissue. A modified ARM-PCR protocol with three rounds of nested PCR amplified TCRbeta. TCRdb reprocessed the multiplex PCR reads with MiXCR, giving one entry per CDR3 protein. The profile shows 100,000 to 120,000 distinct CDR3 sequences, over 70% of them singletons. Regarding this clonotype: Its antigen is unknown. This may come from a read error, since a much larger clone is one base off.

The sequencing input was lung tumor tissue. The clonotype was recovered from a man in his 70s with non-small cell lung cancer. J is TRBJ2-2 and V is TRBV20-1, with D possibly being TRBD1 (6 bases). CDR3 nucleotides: TGCAGTGCTAGCGCAGGGGAGAACACCTGGGAGCTGTTTTTT. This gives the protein CSASAGENTWELFF.